The 7 T cell receptor beta chains below come from one sample, sequenced in a study of TIL therapy for anti-PD-1-resistant metastatic lung cancer. The time point denotes: pre-treatment sample, taken before nivolumab and TIL therapy. This was the immunoSEQ v3 assay. Sequenced by immunoSEQ multiplex PCR; TCRdb stores in-frame clones only, minus some. This table holds just under 60,000 clones, about 73% found once. This sample comprised blood, obtained at baseline. The receptors were gathered from a person between 30 and 79 years old with non-small cell lung cancer.

This clone was seen more than once but under ten times. V gene TRBV6-1 combines with J gene TRBJ2-1; D possibly corresponds to TRBD2 (5 bases). V lost 1 base to trimming and J lost 4 bases, with 11 bases between them. This CDR3 is 15 amino acids long. CDR1 is MNHNS and CDR2 is SASEGT in the germline V gene. CDR3 residues: CASSEGAEPYNEQFF. The CDR3 DNA reads as TGTGCCAGCAGTGAAGGAGCGGAACCGTACAATGAGCAGTTCTTC.

This clone was found once. The chain joins TRBV18 to TRBJ2-3; TRBD1 agrees at 10 bases. From germline, CDR1 is KGHSH and CDR2 LQKENI. V dropped 2 bases and J dropped 1; count of bases not matched to a gene: 6. This CDR3 contains 17 residues. The CDR3 region is CASSPGLGTGGTDTQYF. CDR3 coding DNA: TGTGCCAGCTCACCAGGGCTAGGGACAGGGGGCACAGATACGCAGTATTTT.

The chain recombines TRBV6-4 with TRBJ2-3; TRBD1 is a possible D gene (6 bases). Trimming took 4 bases from V and 4 from J, leaving 12 bases between them. The germline gives CDR1 MRHNA, CDR2 SNTAGT. There are 14 residues in the CDR3. The CDR3: CASSVETGSDTQYF. CDR3 in DNA: TGTGCCAGCAGTGTAGAGACAGGATCAGATACGCAGTATTTT.

This chain links TRBV20-1 with TRBJ2-7; 7 bases align to TRBD1. J was trimmed by 4 bases and V by 7 bases; bases with no gene match: 4. CDR1 and CDR2 from the germline V gene are DFQATT and SNEGSKA (reference sequence). The CDR3 length is 11 residues. The CDR3 here is CSETRGYEQYF. For the CDR3, the DNA is TGCAGTGAAACCAGGGGGTACGAGCAGTACTTC.

CDR3 protein: CASSPGQAYTEAFF. In DNA, the CDR3 is TGCGCCAGCAGCCCAGGACAGGCCTACACTGAAGCTTTCTTT. The chain employs TRBV5-1 and TRBJ1-1; 7 nucleotides line up with TRBD1. With V trimmed by 4 bases and J by 3 bases, 6 bases remained unmatched. The germline CDR1 and CDR2 sequences are SGHRS and YFSETQ. CDR3 length: 14 residues.

The chain uses TRBV27 and TRBJ1-5, with a weak D call TRBD1 (5 bases). Germline V gene data show CDR1 as MNHEY and CDR2 as SMNVEV (reference sequence). With 6 bases removed from V and 5 bases from J, the gap between germline ends came to 11 bases. The CDR3 covers 13 residues. CDR3 protein: CASSPEGYQPQHF. The DNA of the CDR3 is TGTGCCAGCAGCCCGGAGGGGTATCAGCCCCAGCATTTT.

The V gene is TRBV7-3, the J gene TRBJ2-5; the match to TRBD2 covers 7 bases. The CDR3 totals 16 residues. Looked up from germline, CDR1 is SGHTA and CDR2 is FQGTGA. The V and J ends lost 4 bases and 5 bases, in that order; junction bases with no gene match: 13. Written as DNA, the CDR3 is TGTGCCAGCAGCTCCGCTCCGGCCGGGAGGAGGGAGACCCAGTACTTC. Translation: CASSSAPAGRRETQYF. The full variable domain, in which reference TRBV7-3 and TRBJ2-5 provide the parts outside the CDR3, is GAGVSQTPSNKVTEKGKYVELRCDPISGHTALYWYRQSLGQGPEFLIYFQGTGAADDSGLPNDRFFAVRPEGSVSTLKIQRTERGDSAVYLCASSSAPAGRRETQYFGPGTRLLVL.